This T cell receptor (beta chain) was profiled in a study of patients and donors after allogeneic stem cell transplantation. Germline V gives CDR1 SQVTM, CDR2 ANQGSEA. There are 14 residues in the CDR3. TCRdb redid the calling of the RT-PCR reads with MiXCR, one entry per CDR3 protein. The table has approximately 60,000 distinct CDR3 sequences, about an eighth seen once. The gene calls are TRBV29-1 and TRBJ2-1; 8 nucleotides match TRBD1. The receptor was isolated from a human donor who was either an allogeneic HSCT recipient or a stem cell or donor lymphocyte infusion donor (not recorded which). It is not recorded whose cells these are; they may come from a transplant donor. The sample taken for sequencing was blood, either unsorted or a sorted T cell fraction (not recorded which). The CDR3 nucleotides read TGCAGTTTTGCGGAGGCAGGGGGCTTCCTTGAGCAGTTCTTC. Protein product: CSFAEAGGFLEQFF.